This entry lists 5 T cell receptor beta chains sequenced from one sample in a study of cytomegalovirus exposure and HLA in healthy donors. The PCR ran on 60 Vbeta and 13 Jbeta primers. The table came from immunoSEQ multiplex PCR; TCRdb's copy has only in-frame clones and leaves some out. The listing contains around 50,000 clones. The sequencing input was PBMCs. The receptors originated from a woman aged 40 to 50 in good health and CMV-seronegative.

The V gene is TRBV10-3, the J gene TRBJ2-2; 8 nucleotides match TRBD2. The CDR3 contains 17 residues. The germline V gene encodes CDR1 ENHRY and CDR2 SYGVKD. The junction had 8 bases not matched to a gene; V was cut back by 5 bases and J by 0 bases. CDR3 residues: CAISLTSGSANTGELFF. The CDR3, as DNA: TGTGCCATCAGTTTGACCAGCGGGAGTGCGAACACCGGGGAGCTGTTTTTT.

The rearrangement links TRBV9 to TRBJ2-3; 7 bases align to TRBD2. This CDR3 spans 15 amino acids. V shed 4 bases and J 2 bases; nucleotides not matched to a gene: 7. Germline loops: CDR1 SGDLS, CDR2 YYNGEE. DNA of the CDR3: TGTGCCAGCAGCCTTACGGGGGGTTACACAGATACGCAGTATTTT. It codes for CASSLTGGYTDTQYF. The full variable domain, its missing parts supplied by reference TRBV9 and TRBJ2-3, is DSGVTQTPKHLITATGQRVTLRCSPRSGDLSVYWYQQSLDQGLQFLIQYYNGEERAKGNILERFSAQQFPDLHSELNLSSLELGDSALYFCASSLTGGYTDTQYFGPGTRLTVL.

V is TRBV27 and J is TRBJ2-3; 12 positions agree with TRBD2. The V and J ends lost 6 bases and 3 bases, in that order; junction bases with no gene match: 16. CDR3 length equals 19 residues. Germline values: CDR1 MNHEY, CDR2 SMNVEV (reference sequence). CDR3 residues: CASSYLAGGPWYVTDTQYF. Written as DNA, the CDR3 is TGTGCCAGCAGCTACCTAGCGGGAGGGCCCTGGTATGTGACAGATACGCAGTATTTT.

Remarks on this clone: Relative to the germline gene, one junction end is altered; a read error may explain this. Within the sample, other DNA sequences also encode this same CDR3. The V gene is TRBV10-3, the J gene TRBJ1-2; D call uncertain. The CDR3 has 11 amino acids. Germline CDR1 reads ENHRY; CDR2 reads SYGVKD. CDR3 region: CAISANSGYTF. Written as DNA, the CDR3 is TGTGCCATAAGTGCAAATTCTGGCTACACCTTC.

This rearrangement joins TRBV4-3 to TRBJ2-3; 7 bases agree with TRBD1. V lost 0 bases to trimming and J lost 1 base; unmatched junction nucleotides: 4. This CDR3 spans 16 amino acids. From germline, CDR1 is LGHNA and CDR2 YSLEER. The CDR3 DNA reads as TGCGCCAGCAGCCAAGACCCCACAGGGGGCACAGATACGCAGTATTTT. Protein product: CASSQDPTGGTDTQYF.